Sequencing of this TCR beta chain was carried out in a study of blood T cell repertoires in COVID-19. Study at large: Italy, Spain and the United States were the sources of the convalescent and acute COVID-19 samples. The cDNA or gDNA used as material had been derived from T cells, B-cell-depleted T cells, or PBMCs.

Original handling: Quantification of nucleated cells was approximated via reference gene primer amplification. This table comes from immunoSEQ multiplex PCR, and its TCRdb copy is limited to in-frame clones, with some not included. V, J and clone size are taken as reported in that table, and D and trimming were inferred from the DNA itself. Of approximately 74,000 clones in the sample, 75% to 95% were seen once. Germline values: CDR1 MDHEN, CDR2 SYDVKM. The CDR3 is 11 amino acids. V was trimmed by 5 bases and J by 6 bases, leaving 5 bases between them. What was sequenced was peripheral blood. The sequence came from an older woman with active COVID-19. The chain couples TRBV28 to TRBJ2-1; D not resolved. The CDR3 region has the DNA TGTGCCAGCAGTAGACTCAATGAGCAGTTCTTC. Its protein product is CASSRLNEQFF.